The 30 T cell receptor beta chains below were found in one sample sequenced in a study of OX40 agonist ivuxolimab in advanced cancers. Measured with immunoSEQ multiplex PCR; TCRdb has only the in-frame clones, and not every one. The data contain some 83,000 clones, 65% to 90% of them singletons. The sample in question was CD4+ or CD8+ T cells sorted from blood, obtained in a trial of the OX40 agonist ivuxolimab. Source of these receptors: an adult with an advanced solid tumor such as melanoma, head and neck, liver or kidney cancer.

The gene calls are TRBV6-1 and TRBJ1-3; D might be TRBD1 (5 bases). V was pared by 2 bases and J by 4 bases, with 15 bases between. From germline, CDR1 is MNHNS and CDR2 SASEGT. This CDR3 contains 16 residues. Here the CDR3 reads CASSESGAGVGNTIYF. The DNA of the CDR3 is TGTGCCAGCAGTGAATCCGGGGCGGGCGTCGGAAACACCATATATTTT.

The genes are TRBV11-2 and TRBJ2-1; the D is unclear. Germline loops: CDR1 SGHAT, CDR2 FQNNGV. The length of the CDR3 is 11 residues. V was trimmed by 1 base and J by 10 bases, leaving 5 bases between them. CDR3 DNA: TGTGCCAGCAGCTTAGTCCGCGAGCAGTTCTTC. As protein: CASSLVREQFF. Full variable domain (rest looked up from reference TRBV11-2 and TRBJ2-1): EAGVAQSPRYKIIEKRQSVAFWCNPISGHATLYWYQQILGQGPKLLIQFQNNGVVDDSQLPKDRFSAERLKGVDSTLKIQPAKLEDSAVYLCASSLVREQFFGPGTRLTVL.

This clone was detected once. The genes are TRBV18 and TRBJ2-2, with 7 bases fitting TRBD2. CDR1 is KGHSH, CDR2 LQKENI, per germline. The CDR3 is 15 residues long. V was clipped by 4 bases and J by 4 bases; unmatched bases: 6. The CDR3 DNA reads as TGTGCCAGCTCACGTCGAGGGACTATCACCGGGGAGCTGTTTTTT. Its protein product is CASSRRGTITGELFF.

This chain connects TRBV28 to TRBJ1-5, with D unresolved. The CDR3 consists of 11 residues. Between the trimmed V and J ends, which lost 4 bases and 8 bases, there was a span of 6 bases. The germline V gene has CDR1 MDHEN and CDR2 SYDVKM. The CDR3 sequence: CASSSREPQHF. DNA for the CDR3: TGTGCCAGCAGTTCGCGGGAGCCCCAGCATTTT.

The V and J genes are TRBV29-1 and TRBJ2-1; 10 bases match TRBD2. Germline V gene lookup returns CDR1 SQVTM and CDR2 ANQGSEA. The trim removed 1 base at V and 3 bases at J, leaving 3 bases unmatched. This CDR3 is built from 15 residues. The CDR3 region has the DNA TGCAGCGTTGAAGGACTAGCGGGCTTCTACAATGAGCAGTTCTTC. Its protein is CSVEGLAGFYNEQFF.

This chain connects TRBV6-5 to TRBJ2-5; D gene ambiguous. Trimming removed 7 bases at V and 5 bases at J, with 11 bases between. This CDR3 comprises 12 residues. Germline CDR1 and CDR2: MNHEY and SVGAGI. This chain's CDR3 is CASKKPRETQYF. The CDR3 bases are TGTGCCAGCAAAAAGCCCCGGGAGACCCAGTACTTC.

This chain connects TRBV27 to TRBJ2-7; TRBD1 matches at 7 bases. The CDR3 length is 17 residues. The trim removed 5 bases at V and 4 bases at J, leaving 17 bases unmatched. Germline V lookup: CDR1 MNHEY, CDR2 SMNVEV (reference sequence). CDR3 nucleotide sequence: TGTGCCAGCAGTCCCTACCCCCCCGGGACAGAGATATACGAGCAGTACTTC. It encodes CASSPYPPGTEIYEQYF.

The V gene is TRBV12-5, the J gene TRBJ1-5, with no clear D. The V and J ends lost 9 bases and 3 bases respectively, with 15 bases between them. Germline CDR1 reads LGHNT; CDR2 reads FRNRAP. There are 14 residues in the CDR3. CDR3 in DNA: TGTGCTAGCTCATACGCACAGTCCAATCAGCCCCAGCATTTT. Amino acid sequence: CASSYAQSNQPQHF.

This chain uses TRBV9 with TRBJ2-5; D perhaps matches TRBD1 (5 bases). The CDR3 covers 14 residues. Germline-derived CDR1 and CDR2 are SGDLS and YYNGEE. V lost 2 bases, J lost 2 bases, and 10 bases lay in between. The CDR3 sequence is CASSVGHRQETQYF. CDR3 nucleotides: TGTGCCAGCAGCGTTGGACACCGACAAGAGACCCAGTACTTC.

The chain combines TRBV7-6 with TRBJ2-3, with TRBD2 matching 13 bases. V lost 5 bases to trimming and J lost 4 bases; unmatched junction nucleotides: 6. The V gene's germline CDR1 is SGHVS and CDR2 FNYEAQ. CDR3 length equals 16 residues. CDR3 region: CASSAGLAGVSDTQYF. CDR3 in DNA: TGTGCCAGCAGCGCAGGACTAGCGGGGGTTTCAGATACGCAGTATTTT.

The genes are TRBV7-8 and TRBJ2-4; 8 nucleotides agree with TRBD1. With V trimmed by 2 bases and J by 1 base, 7 bases remained unmatched. The CDR3 extends over 17 amino acids. Germline lookup yields CDR1 SGHVS and CDR2 FQNEAQ. CDR3 region: CASSLLSQGAAKNIQYF. The CDR3 DNA is TGTGCCAGCAGCTTATTAAGTCAGGGGGCTGCCAAAAACATTCAGTACTTC.

This clone was seen a single time. This rearrangement joins TRBV5-5 to TRBJ2-7, with D perhaps matching TRBD2 (6 bases). Germline CDR1 and CDR2: SGHKS and YYEKEE (reference sequence). The CDR3 length is 14 residues. V lost 4 bases, J lost 0 bases, and 11 bases lay in between. In nucleotides, the CDR3 is TGTGCCAGCAGCCCGGCCGGGAGCTCCTACGAGCAGTACTTC. Translating it yields CASSPAGSSYEQYF.

CDR3 protein: CASRTMSSGNTIYF. The CDR3 coding sequence is TGTGCCAGCAGGACGATGAGCTCTGGAAACACCATATATTTT. The chain couples TRBV28 to TRBJ1-3; no firm D call. The CDR3 is 14 residues long. Trimming removed 6 bases at V and 0 bases at J, with 9 bases between. Germline CDR1 and CDR2: MDHEN and SYDVKM.

The chain joins TRBV5-5 to TRBJ1-2; 9 bases align to TRBD1. The ends lost 0 bases at V and 4 bases at J; junction bases unmatched: 10. CDR1 is SGHKS and CDR2 is YYEKEE in the germline V gene (reference sequence). The CDR3 is made up of 17 amino acids. The CDR3 DNA follows: TGTGCCAGCAGCTTGGACGATTCGGGACAGGGTTTCTATGGCTACACCTTC. This encodes CASSLDDSGQGFYGYTF.

The CDR3 DNA reads as TGTGCCAGCACCCTGGGGAGGAGGATCACAGATACGCAGTATTTT. This translates into CASTLGRRITDTQYF. V gene TRBV5-4 combines with J gene TRBJ2-3; D is possibly TRBD2 (6 bases). The V and J ends lost 6 bases and 2 bases respectively, with 16 bases between them. CDR3 size: 15 residues. CDR1 SGHNT and CDR2 YYREEE come from the germline V gene (reference sequence).

This chain uses TRBV10-1 with TRBJ2-3, with TRBD2 matching 11 bases. Per the germline V gene, CDR1 is WNHNN and CDR2 is SYGVQD (reference sequence). Trimming at V came to 1 base and at J to 4 bases, leaving 4 bases not matched to a gene. The CDR3 is made up of 16 amino acids. CDR3 sequence reads: CASSELTSGRADTQYF. CDR3 DNA: TGCGCCAGCAGTGAGTTAACTAGCGGGAGAGCAGATACGCAGTATTTT.

The J gene is TRBJ2-7, the V gene TRBV19; perhaps TRBD1 as D (6 bases). V was clipped by 0 bases and J by 3 bases, with 12 bases between them. CDR1 and CDR2 (germline): LNHDA, SQIVND (reference sequence). This CDR3 is 15 amino acids long. The CDR3 reads CASSIEGQGNYEQYF. The CDR3 DNA is TGTGCCAGTAGTATAGAAGGGCAGGGGAACTACGAGCAGTACTTC.

The chain recombines TRBV28 with TRBJ2-6; D gene unclear. Germline V gene lookup returns CDR1 MDHEN and CDR2 SYDVKM. The ends were cut back, 6 bases at V and 4 bases at J, with 7 bases in the middle. The CDR3 contains 13 residues. CDR3 protein: CASRFGGANVLTF. The CDR3 coding sequence is TGTGCCAGCAGGTTTGGGGGGGCCAACGTCCTGACTTTC.

This chain uses TRBV7-8 with TRBJ1-2; no firm D call. V lost 5 bases to trimming and J lost 7 bases, with 14 bases between them. Germline V CDR1 and CDR2: SGHVS, FQNEAQ. CDR3 size: 13 residues. CDR3 in amino acids: CASSPIIRAGYTF. The CDR3 nucleotides are TGTGCCAGCAGCCCTATAATCCGAGCTGGCTACACCTTC.

This chain joins TRBV7-3 and TRBJ2-6; a possible D gene is TRBD1 (6 bases). The ends were cut back, 1 base at V and 0 bases at J, with 13 bases in the middle. The V gene's germline CDR1 is SGHTA and CDR2 FQGTGA. There are 18 residues in the CDR3. The CDR3 DNA reads TGTGCCAGCAGCTTAAGGGCAGGGGCGAGCTCTGGGGCCAACGTCCTGACTTTC. As protein: CASSLRAGASSGANVLTF. The whole variable domain, filled in from reference TRBV7-3 and TRBJ2-6, reads GAGVSQTPSNKVTEKGKYVELRCDPISGHTALYWYRQSLGQGPEFLIYFQGTGAADDSGLPNDRFFAVRPEGSVSTLKIQRTERGDSAVYLCASSLRAGASSGANVLTFGAGSRLTVL.

The rearrangement links TRBV10-2 to TRBJ1-5, with D uncertain. The CDR3 is made up of 15 amino acids. The germline gives CDR1 WSHSY, CDR2 SAAADI. V was cut by 3 bases and J by 0 bases, with 9 bases left in between. DNA of the CDR3: TGCGCCAGCAGTGAAGTGTCCCTTAGCAATCAGCCCCAGCATTTT. Translating it yields CASSEVSLSNQPQHF.

V gene TRBV9 combines with J gene TRBJ2-3, with D tentatively TRBD1 (5 bases). Trimming removed 1 base from V and 0 bases from J, with 9 bases in between. Germline CDR1 SGDLS, CDR2 YYNGEE. The CDR3 runs to 15 residues. The DNA for the CDR3 is TGTGCCAGCAGCGTATCAGGGCATAGCACAGATACGCAGTATTTT. Translated, it gives CASSVSGHSTDTQYF.

The chain links TRBV7-9 to TRBJ1-5; no reliable D call. Germline V lookup: CDR1 SEHNR, CDR2 FQNEAQ (reference sequence). The CDR3 is made up of 15 amino acids. Trimming left V 5 bases short and J 0 bases short, with 11 bases between. The CDR3 loop is CASSGLGGSNQPQHF. As DNA, the CDR3 is TGTGCCAGCAGCGGACTCGGAGGTAGCAATCAGCCCCAGCATTTT.

This chain joins TRBV7-9 and TRBJ2-2, with D possibly TRBD2 on 6 matching bases. Germline-derived CDR1 and CDR2 are SEHNR and FQNEAQ (reference sequence). The V gene lost 0 bases and the J gene lost 6 bases, with 14 bases spanning the gap. The CDR3 length is 16 residues. CDR3 loop: CASSLAGTRFSGELFF. CDR3 coding DNA: TGTGCCAGCAGCTTAGCGGGGACTCGCTTCTCCGGGGAGCTGTTTTTT.

The chain uses TRBV18 and TRBJ1-1, with no clear D. The germline V and J ends were trimmed by 8 bases and 2 bases, with 6 bases remaining between them. This CDR3 region has 11 residues. Germline V CDR1 and CDR2: KGHSH, LQKENI. The CDR3 loop reads CASDSNTEAFF. The CDR3 DNA sequence: TGTGCCAGCGATAGTAACACTGAAGCTTTCTTT.

This chain connects TRBV29-1 to TRBJ2-5; D is unclear. The CDR3 covers 10 residues. Germline CDR1 reads SQVTM; CDR2 reads ANQGSEA. Trimming removed 6 bases from V and 11 bases from J, with 13 bases in between. The CDR3 coding sequence is TGCAGCGTCAAGGGCCCACAGCAGTACTTC. It is translated as CSVKGPQQYF.

The rearrangement joins TRBV20-1 to TRBJ1-2; D not resolved. V was cut by 4 bases and J by 1 base, with 4 bases left in between. This CDR3 comprises 11 residues. The V gene's germline CDR1 is DFQATT and CDR2 SNEGSKA (reference sequence). CDR3 protein: CSATDNYGYTF. In nucleotides, the CDR3 is TGCAGTGCTACCGATAACTATGGCTACACCTTC.

The chain joins TRBV28 to TRBJ1-2; 9 nucleotides match TRBD1. This CDR3 comprises 14 residues. Germline V CDR1 and CDR2: MDHEN, SYDVKM. With 6 bases clipped from V and 13 bases from J, the junction kept 15 bases outside the gene matches. This CDR3 is CASSPQTGTGRSTF. The CDR3 coding sequence is TGTGCCAGCAGCCCACAGACCGGGACAGGGAGGAGCACCTTC.

There are a few counts of this clone. The chain links TRBV28 to TRBJ1-2; no definite D call. This CDR3 has 14 amino acids. V lost 2 bases, J lost 3 bases, and 10 bases lay in between. Germline values: CDR1 MDHEN, CDR2 SYDVKM. The CDR3 DNA sequence: TGTGCCAGCAGTTTAAGTCTAAGGGACTATGGCTACACCTTC. Translation gives CASSLSLRDYGYTF.

The chain has TRBV18 and TRBJ2-1; D tentatively reads TRBD1 or TRBD2 (6 bases each). Germline V CDR1 and CDR2: KGHSH, LQKENI. CDR3 length: 16 amino acids. Trimming shortened V by 3 bases and J by 4 bases, and 16 bases separated the two germline ends. In DNA, the CDR3 is TGTGCCAGCTCACCGGGAGTAGTAGGGGGGTACAATGAGCAGTTCTTC. Translation: CASSPGVVGGYNEQFF.